These 30 T cell receptor beta chains share one sample of origin, sequenced in a study of blood T cell repertoires in COVID-19. Repertoires were generated with immunoSEQ multiplex PCR, while TCRdb's copy carries only in-frame clones and drops some. The table lists 200,000 to 250,000 clones, under 90% of them singletons. The sequenced sample consisted of peripheral blood. These receptors originate from a man younger than 45 with active or convalescent COVID-19.

Here the CDR3 reads CASSFEGSNQPQHF. The CDR3 bases are TGTGCCAGCAGTTTTGAGGGCAGCAATCAGCCCCAGCATTTT. The V gene is TRBV27, the J gene TRBJ1-5, with D hard to call. This CDR3 comprises 14 residues. The germline V gene encodes CDR1 MNHEY and CDR2 SMNVEV (reference sequence). Trimming left V 3 bases short and J 1 base short, with 7 bases between.

This clone was observed a single time. The chain has TRBV6-6 and TRBJ2-7; 9 nucleotides align to TRBD1. The CDR3 extends over 16 amino acids. V dropped 0 bases and J dropped 4; count of bases not matched to a gene: 7. Germline V gives CDR1 MNHNY, CDR2 SVGAGI (reference sequence). The CDR3 DNA reads as TGTGCCAGCAGTTACTCAGCGGGACAGGGCTTGTACGAGCAGTACTTC. Encoded protein: CASSYSAGQGLYEQYF.

The chain has TRBV4-2 and TRBJ2-5; TRBD2 matches 14 bases. V trimming: 1 base; J trimming: 6 bases; junction bases outside the gene matches: 7. The V gene's germline CDR1 is LGHNA and CDR2 YNFKEQ. This CDR3 is 17 amino acids long. CDR3 sequence: CASSQATSGGAGKTQYF. The CDR3 DNA follows: TGTGCCAGCAGCCAAGCGACTAGCGGGGGGGCGGGGAAGACCCAGTACTTC.

The V and J genes are TRBV7-8 and TRBJ2-3; 7 bases line up with TRBD1. The CDR3 totals 13 residues. Germline-derived CDR1 and CDR2 are SGHVS and FQNEAQ. V gave up 5 bases and J gave up 9 bases; unmatched junction bases: 8. The CDR3: CASSPQGSDTQYF. The CDR3 nucleotides read TGTGCCAGCAGCCCACAGGGGTCCGACACGCAGTATTTT. Using reference TRBV7-8 and TRBJ2-3 for the parts outside the CDR3, the full variable domain is GAGVSQSPRYKVAKRGQDVALRCDPISGHVSLFWYQQALGQGPEFLTYFQNEAQLDKSGLPSDRFFAERPEGSVSTLKIQRTQQEDSAVYLCASSPQGSDTQYFGPGTRLTVL.

The V and J genes are TRBV12-3 or TRBV12-4 and TRBJ1-2; no reliable D call. The CDR3 covers 12 residues. The V and J ends lost 3 bases and 8 bases respectively, with 10 bases between them. This CDR3 is CASSFRRIGYTF. CDR3 bases: TGTGCCAGCAGTTTTAGGAGAATAGGCTACACCTTC.

A single count supports this clone. The chain is built from TRBV4-3 and TRBJ2-7; 7 bases match TRBD2. After removal of 4 bases from V and 4 bases from J, the junction contained 13 bases not matched to a gene. CDR3 size: 16 residues. Germline V gives CDR1 LGHNA, CDR2 YSLEER. CDR3: CASSPNLAEGLYEQYF. The DNA of the CDR3 is TGCGCCAGCAGCCCGAATCTAGCGGAGGGGCTGTACGAGCAGTACTTC.

The chain employs TRBV7-2 and TRBJ2-1, with 8 positions matching TRBD2. Germline trimming cut 8 bases from V and 8 bases from J; bases unmatched to any gene: 8. CDR1 SGHTA and CDR2 FQGNSA come from the germline V gene. This CDR3 comprises 13 residues. CDR3 residues: CASGSGRGDEQFF. DNA of the CDR3: TGTGCCAGCGGCAGCGGGAGAGGCGATGAGCAGTTCTTC.

V and J are TRBV7-9 and TRBJ2-3; 14 bases are a match to TRBD2. Germline V lookup: CDR1 SEHNR, CDR2 FQNEAQ (reference sequence). Unmatched junction bases numbered 3, after V lost 5 bases and J lost 2 bases. There are 16 residues in the CDR3. The CDR3, as DNA: TGTGCCAGCAGCGTGGGACTAGCGGGGGCCACAGATACGCAGTATTTT. Residues: CASSVGLAGATDTQYF.

This chain uses TRBV27 with TRBJ2-7; 9 positions agree with TRBD2. Germline-derived CDR1 and CDR2 are MNHEY and SMNVEV (reference sequence). With V trimmed by 2 bases and J by 7 bases, 9 bases remained unmatched. There are 15 residues in the CDR3. The DNA for the CDR3 is TGTGCCAGCAGTTTAATGGCGGGGGGGCCGCAAGAGCAGTACTTC. Translated, it gives CASSLMAGGPQEQYF.

V and J are TRBV28 and TRBJ1-1, with 11 positions matching TRBD1. Germline lookup yields CDR1 MDHEN and CDR2 SYDVKM. CDR3 size: 16 residues. J gave up 7 bases and V 6 bases, and 13 bases lay outside the gene matches. The CDR3 region is CASSGPGQGGFGEAFF. CDR3 DNA sequence: TGTGCCAGCAGCGGACCGGGACAGGGGGGTTTTGGTGAAGCTTTCTTT.

The chain combines TRBV11-2 with TRBJ2-5, with 7 positions matching TRBD2. CDR3 length: 13 amino acids. Per germline, CDR1 SGHAT and CDR2 FQNNGV. The junction had 1 base not matched to a gene; V was cut back by 1 base and J by 5 bases. As DNA, the CDR3 is TGTGCCAGCAGCTTAGGGGAGGGTGAGACCCAGTACTTC. This gives the protein CASSLGEGETQYF. Using reference TRBV11-2 and TRBJ2-5 for the parts outside the CDR3, the full variable domain is EAGVAQSPRYKIIEKRQSVAFWCNPISGHATLYWYQQILGQGPKLLIQFQNNGVVDDSQLPKDRFSAERLKGVDSTLKIQPAKLEDSAVYLCASSLGEGETQYFGPGTRLLVL.

This clone has more than one count but fewer than ten. This chain links TRBV5-1 with TRBJ1-2; no clear D. This CDR3 comprises 15 residues. V shed 1 base and J shed 4 bases, with 14 bases lying between them. CDR1 and CDR2 from the germline V gene are SGHRS and YFSETQ. This CDR3 reads CASSLSSASFYGYTF. The CDR3 nucleotides read TGCGCCAGCAGCTTGTCGTCAGCGTCCTTCTATGGCTACACCTTC. The variable domain in full, completed from reference TRBV5-1 and TRBJ1-2, reads KAGVTQTPRYLIKTRGQQVTLSCSPISGHRSVSWYQQTPGQGLQFLFEYFSETQRNKGNFPGRFSGRQFSNSRSEMNVSTLELGDSALYLCASSLSSASFYGYTFGSGTRLTVV.

This clone was recorded a few times. The chain joins TRBV4-2 to TRBJ2-2; TRBD2 agrees at 9 bases. The CDR3 runs 14 residues. Germline V gives CDR1 LGHNA, CDR2 YNFKEQ. The V gene end was trimmed by 4 bases and the J gene end by 7 bases; junction bases not matched to a gene: 4. The CDR3 reads CASSRGGEDGELFF. The CDR3 DNA reads as TGTGCCAGCAGCCGCGGGGGGGAGGACGGGGAGCTGTTTTTT.

The gene calls are TRBV19 and TRBJ1-3; D might be TRBD1 (5 bases). The CDR3 totals 15 residues. The germline V gene encodes CDR1 LNHDA and CDR2 SQIVND (reference sequence). V was trimmed by 6 bases and J by 0 bases, leaving 12 bases between them. In DNA, the CDR3 is TGTGCCAGTAGACGACAGTTCTTCTCTGGAAACACCATATATTTT. Its translation: CASRRQFFSGNTIYF. Looking up the rest from reference TRBV19 and TRBJ1-3 gives the full variable domain: DGGITQSPKYLFRKEGQNVTLSCEQNLNHDAMYWYRQDPGQGLRLIYYSQIVNDFQKGDIAEGYSVSREKKESFPLTVTSAQKNPTAFYLCASRRQFFSGNTIYFGEGSWLTVV.

The chain links TRBV3-1 (or the pseudogene TRBV3-2) to TRBJ2-7; D possibly corresponds to TRBD1 (6 bases). Germline assignment: CDR1 LGHDT and CDR2 YNNKEL (reference sequence). The CDR3 is made up of 18 amino acids. V was trimmed by 1 base and J by 3 bases, leaving 22 bases between them. CDR3 loop: CASSQAVTGSGSNYEQYF. The CDR3 DNA follows: TGTGCCAGCAGCCAAGCTGTTACAGGGTCGGGGTCAAACTACGAGCAGTACTTC.

This chain uses TRBV7-8 with TRBJ2-3; D remains ambiguous. The length of the CDR3 is 14 residues. V was pared by 2 bases and J by 1 base, with 7 bases between. In germline, CDR1 is SGHVS, CDR2 FQNEAQ. Here the CDR3 DNA reads TGTGCCAGCAGCTTATCGTCAGGCACAGATACGCAGTATTTT. Amino acids: CASSLSSGTDTQYF.

The chain is built from TRBV14 and TRBJ1-2, with 10 positions matching TRBD1. Germline CDR1 and CDR2: SGHDN and FVKESK. The CDR3 sequence is 14 residues long. V lost 4 bases and J lost 7; bases outside the gene matches: 6. In DNA, the CDR3 is TGTGCCAGCAGCCGCCGGACAGGGGGTTTTGGCTACACCTTC. It is translated as CASSRRTGGFGYTF.

The gene calls are TRBV30 and TRBJ2-7, with D uncertain. The CDR3 loop spans 11 amino acids. Germline V CDR1 and CDR2: GTSNPN, SVGIG (reference sequence). V was cut by 7 bases and J by 3 bases, with 10 bases left in between. CDR3 loop: CALQEDYEQYF. The CDR3 bases are TGTGCCTTGCAGGAAGACTACGAGCAGTACTTC.

The chain uses TRBV2 and TRBJ1-2; TRBD1 matches 8 bases. The CDR3 length is 14 residues. CDR1 and CDR2 from the germline V gene are SNHLY and FYNNEI. The trim removed 6 bases at V and 0 bases at J, leaving 3 bases unmatched. Here the CDR3 reads CASRGGQANYGYTF. The CDR3 region has the DNA TGTGCCAGCAGGGGGGGACAGGCTAACTATGGCTACACCTTC. Combining the CDR3 with reference TRBV2 and TRBJ1-2 gives the whole variable domain EPEVTQTPSHQVTQMGQEVILRCVPISNHLYFYWYRQILGQKVEFLVSFYNNEISEKSEIFDDQFSVERPDGSNFTLKIRSTKLEDSAMYFCASRGGQANYGYTFGSGTRLTVV.

The chain uses TRBV29-1 and TRBJ2-1; D not resolved. CDR3 length: 12 amino acids. The germline V gene has CDR1 SQVTM and CDR2 ANQGSEA. With 0 bases removed from V and 9 bases from J, the gap between germline ends came to 9 bases. CDR3 region: CSVEDPGAEQFF. DNA for the CDR3: TGCAGCGTTGAAGATCCCGGTGCTGAGCAGTTCTTC.

This clone was seen a single time. J is TRBJ1-6 and V is TRBV2; a weak D match, TRBD1 (6 bases). The CDR3 totals 13 residues. The germline V gene has CDR1 SNHLY and CDR2 FYNNEI. V was shortened by 4 bases and J by 6 bases, with 7 bases between the two germline ends. The CDR3 loop is CASSAGVNSPLHF. CDR3 nucleotides: TGTGCCAGCAGTGCAGGGGTTAATTCACCCCTCCACTTT.

J is TRBJ1-3 and V is TRBV6-5, with 7 bases that match TRBD1. This CDR3 spans 15 amino acids. Trimming took 5 bases from V and 4 from J; bases not matched to a gene: 8. CDR1 is MNHEY and CDR2 is SVGAGI in the germline V gene. CDR3 amino acids: CASSLSPGQGNTIYF. Written as DNA, the CDR3 is TGTGCCAGCAGTCTCTCCCCGGGACAGGGAAACACCATATATTTT.

The chain employs TRBV29-1 and TRBJ2-7; D is perhaps TRBD1 (6 bases). Trimming left V 6 bases short and J 2 bases short, with 11 bases between. The germline CDR1 and CDR2 sequences are SQVTM and ANQGSEA. CDR3 length: 12 amino acids. CDR3 sequence reads: CSVGGTTYEQYF. The CDR3 region has the DNA TGCAGCGTCGGTGGGACAACCTACGAGCAGTACTTC.

The J gene is TRBJ2-2, the V gene TRBV12-3 or TRBV12-4; unclear D gene. The CDR3 runs 13 residues. Trimming stripped 4 bases from V and 2 bases from J, with 5 bases between. This CDR3 reads CASSSFNTGELFF. The CDR3 region has the DNA TGTGCCAGCAGTTCGTTTAACACCGGGGAGCTGTTTTTT.

This clone was recorded many times. Other DNA variants within this sample encode the same CDR3. The chain has TRBV9 and TRBJ1-2; TRBD1 aligns across 8 bases. The V gene's germline CDR1 is SGDLS and CDR2 YYNGEE. The CDR3 has 15 amino acids. The junction had 9 bases not matched to a gene; V was cut back by 1 base and J by 7 bases. CDR3 sequence reads: CASSVLGQGAAGYTF. DNA of the CDR3: TGTGCCAGCAGCGTACTGGGGCAGGGGGCAGCTGGCTACACCTTC.

The V and J genes are TRBV5-6 and TRBJ2-7; 7 bases agree with TRBD1. CDR1 and CDR2 from the germline V gene are SGHDT and YYEEEE. V gave up 2 bases and J gave up 1 base; unmatched junction bases: 3. The CDR3 spans 14 residues. The CDR3: CASSLQGLSYEQYF. The DNA of the CDR3 is TGTGCCAGCAGCTTACAGGGGTTATCCTACGAGCAGTACTTC.

J is TRBJ2-1 and V is TRBV20-1; 9 nucleotides line up with TRBD2. CDR1 and CDR2 from the germline V gene are DFQATT and SNEGSKA (reference sequence). CDR3 size: 14 residues. V lost 3 bases and J lost 4; bases outside the gene matches: 4. This CDR3 is CSASLREGYNEQFF. The CDR3 region has the DNA TGCAGTGCTAGTCTGCGGGAGGGATACAATGAGCAGTTCTTC.

The chain is built from TRBV4-3 and TRBJ2-1, with 8 bases lining up with TRBD2. There are 18 residues in the CDR3. V lost 8 bases to trimming and J lost 0 bases; unmatched junction nucleotides: 15. The germline V gene encodes CDR1 LGHNA and CDR2 YSLEER. CDR3 residues: CASSPQGSGILSYNEQFF. Written as DNA, the CDR3 is TGCGCCAGCTCGCCCCAGGGTAGCGGGATCCTCTCCTACAATGAGCAGTTCTTC.

The chain uses TRBV4-3 and TRBJ2-2; possible D gene TRBD2, 5 bases. The germline gives CDR1 LGHNA, CDR2 YSLEER. V was clipped by 2 bases and J by 7 bases, with 8 bases between them. The CDR3 length is 13 residues. CDR3 DNA: TGCGCCAGCAGCCAACGGGGTGTCGGGGAGCTGTTTTTT. Protein sequence: CASSQRGVGELFF.

The chain carries TRBV6-2 or TRBV6-3 and TRBJ2-3, with 10 bases identical to TRBD2. CDR3 length: 15 amino acids. The germline gives CDR1 MNHEY, CDR2 SVGEGT. Unmatched junction bases numbered 6, after V lost 6 bases and J lost 3 bases. The CDR3 region is CASSDASGRTDTQYF. Here the CDR3 DNA reads TGTGCCAGCAGCGACGCTAGCGGGAGAACAGATACGCAGTATTTT.